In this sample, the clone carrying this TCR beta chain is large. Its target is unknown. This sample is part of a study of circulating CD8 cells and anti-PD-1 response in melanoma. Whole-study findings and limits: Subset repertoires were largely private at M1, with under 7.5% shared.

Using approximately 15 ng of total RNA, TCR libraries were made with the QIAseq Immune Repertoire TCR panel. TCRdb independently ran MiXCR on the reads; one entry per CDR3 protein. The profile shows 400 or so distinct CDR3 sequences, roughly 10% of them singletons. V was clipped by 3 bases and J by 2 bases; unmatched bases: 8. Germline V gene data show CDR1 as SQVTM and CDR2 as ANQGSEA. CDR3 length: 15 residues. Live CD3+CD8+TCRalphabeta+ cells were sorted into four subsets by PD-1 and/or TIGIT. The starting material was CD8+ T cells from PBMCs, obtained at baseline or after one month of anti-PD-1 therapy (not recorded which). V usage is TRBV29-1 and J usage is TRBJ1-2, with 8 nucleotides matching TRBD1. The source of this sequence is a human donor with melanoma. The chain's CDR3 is CSVDLTGTGNYGYTF. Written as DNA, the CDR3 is TGCAGCGTTGACCTAACCGGGACAGGAAACTATGGCTACACCTTC.